This TCR beta chain was profiled in a study of blood T cells in healthy people across ages. Study-level results: Getting older went along with TCR beta diversity per million T cells dropping roughly linearly.

Regarding this clonotype: The target antigen is unknown.

Next came a second PCR, run for about 7 to 12 cycles, which used a sample-barcoded 5' primer along with a J-beta primer mix. A template-switch adaptor with 12 random nucleotides tagged each cDNA molecule. TCRdb reanalysed the 5' RACE reads using MiXCR and keeps one entry per CDR3 protein. The sample consists of 1.5 million to 2 million distinct CDR3 sequences, roughly two fifths of them appearing once. The ends were cut back, 0 bases at V and 8 bases at J, with 14 bases in the middle. CDR1 SGDLS and CDR2 YYNGEE come from the germline V gene. This CDR3 region has 14 residues. Healthy individuals of Caucasian origin from Russia, aged roughly 6 to 95, served as donors.

Sample: blood. This sequence joins TRBV9 and TRBJ1-2; D remains unclear. This TCR derives from a human donor in good health. CDR3 DNA: TGTGCCAGCAGCGTAGGAGGGTCTACGAGGGGCTACACCTTC. Encoded protein: CASSVGGSTRGYTF. Full variable domain (outside the CDR3, taken from reference TRBV9 and TRBJ1-2): DSGVTQTPKHLITATGQRVTLRCSPRSGDLSVYWYQQSLDQGLQFLIQYYNGEERAKGNILERFSAQQFPDLHSELNLSSLELGDSALYFCASSVGGSTRGYTFGSGTRLTVV.